The rows below give T cell receptor beta chains drawn from one sample of a study of OX40 agonist ivuxolimab in advanced cancers. Only in-frame clones appear in the TCRdb table, and some are missing; sequencing was by immunoSEQ multiplex PCR. This table holds 58,000 or so clones, roughly nine tenths found once. Sample: CD4+ or CD8+ T cells sorted from blood, taken in a trial of the OX40 agonist ivuxolimab. The receptors stem from an adult with an advanced solid tumor such as melanoma, head and neck, liver or kidney cancer. The CDR3 runs from the conserved cysteine through the conserved F or W. The order of the fields is J gene, D gene, CDR3 length, clone size, V gene, CDR3 protein, CDR3 DNA. A D gene is named only where the DNA matches it firmly. Clone size is shown for a subset of rows, as once, few, many or a class of expanded clone.

>TRBJ1-1|TRBD1|17|-|TRBV6-1
CASSVSLGTGLFPEAFF
TGTGCCAGCAGTGTTTCCTTAGGGACAGGGTTATTTCCTGAAGCTTTCTTT
>TRBJ2-7|TRBD2|17|-|TRBV27
CASSLSTREGPPYEQYF
TGTGCCAGCAGTTTATCGACGCGGGAGGGACCCCCCTACGAGCAGTACTTC
>TRBJ2-3|TRBD1|12|-|TRBV5-6
CASSEGTGLQYF
TGTGCCAGCAGCGAAGGGACAGGGCTGCAGTATTTT
>TRBJ2-3|TRBD1|15|once|TRBV18
CASSPTGGNTDTQYF
TGTGCCAGCTCACCGACAGGGGGTAACACAGATACGCAGTATTTT
>TRBJ2-2|-|12|-|TRBV5-1
CASSLFTGELFF
TGCGCCAGCAGCTTGTTTACCGGGGAGCTGTTTTTT
>TRBJ1-5|TRBD1|16|-|TRBV10-1
CASSERYRGKRGPQHF
TGCGCCAGCAGTGAGAGGTACAGGGGAAAACGAGGGCCCCAGCATTTT
>TRBJ2-3|TRBD1|16|-|TRBV5-1
CASSSGQESSTDTQYF
TGCGCCAGCAGCTCGGGACAGGAATCTAGCACAGATACGCAGTATTTT
>TRBJ1-5|TRBD1|13|-|TRBV30
CACRTGSNQPQHF
TGTGCCTGTCGGACAGGTAGCAATCAGCCCCAGCATTTT
>TRBJ2-7|-|13|-|TRBV6-5
CASTGPGSYEQYF
TGTGCCAGCACCGGACCTGGCTCCTACGAGCAGTACTTC
>TRBJ2-7|-|12|few|TRBV2
CASELTGYEQYF
TGTGCCAGCGAATTGACGGGCTACGAGCAGTACTTC
>TRBJ2-7|-|12|-|TRBV9
CASSPLSTEQYF
TGTGCCAGCAGCCCCCTATCTACAGAGCAGTACTTC
>TRBJ1-1|-|13|-|TRBV6-9
CASKEGEHTEAFF
TGTGCCAGCAAGGAAGGGGAGCACACTGAAGCTTTCTTT
>TRBJ2-7|-|13|once|TRBV7-9
CASSPLAAYEQYF
TGTGCCAGCAGCCCACTAGCTGCCTACGAGCAGTACTTC
>TRBJ2-3|-|14|-|TRBV6-1
CASSVWGSADTQYF
TGTGCCAGCAGTGTCTGGGGGAGCGCAGATACGCAGTATTTT
>TRBJ1-3|-|15|-|TRBV6-1
CASSETGRAGNTIYF
TGTGCCAGCAGTGAAACGGGACGGGCAGGAAACACCATATATTTT
>TRBJ1-1|-|12|-|TRBV28
CASCEDYTEAFF
TGTGCCAGCTGCGAAGACTACACGGAAGCTTTCTTT
>TRBJ1-2|-|14|-|TRBV5-5
CASSLVGGPLSYTF
TGTGCCAGCAGCTTGGTAGGGGGGCCCTTGAGCTACACCTTC
>TRBJ1-2|TRBD1|16|-|TRBV27
CASSWGQGALDYGYTF
TGTGCCAGCAGTTGGGGACAGGGGGCGCTTGACTATGGCTACACCTTC
>TRBJ2-7|-|13|-|TRBV5-1
CASSPAGPYEQYF
TGCGCCAGCAGCCCGGCGGGGCCCTACGAGCAGTACTTC
>TRBJ1-2|-|13|-|TRBV27
CASSSGRSYGYTF
TGTGCCAGCAGTTCCGGGAGGAGCTATGGCTACACCTTC
>TRBJ2-5|TRBD2|14|-|TRBV9
CASSGSGKGETQYF
TGTGCCAGCAGCGGTAGCGGGAAAGGGGAGACCCAGTACTTC
>TRBJ2-7|-|11|-|TRBV5-1
CASSFSEEQYF
TGCGCCAGCAGCTTTAGTGAAGAGCAGTACTTC
>TRBJ2-1|-|15|-|TRBV7-9
CASSLGEQEYNEQFF
TGTGCCAGCAGCTTAGGGGAACAGGAGTACAATGAGCAGTTCTTC
>TRBJ1-1|-|14|-|TRBV19
CASSIGTQHTEAFF
TGTGCCAGTAGTATAGGTACCCAGCACACTGAAGCTTTCTTT
>TRBJ2-7|-|12|-|TRBV19
CASSPSSYEQYF
TGTGCCAGTAGTCCGAGCTCCTACGAGCAGTACTTC
>TRBJ1-1|-|17|-|TRBV7-8
CASSLADFTGSRTEAFF
TGTGCCAGCAGCTTAGCCGATTTCACAGGGAGTAGGACTGAAGCTTTCTTT
>TRBJ2-7|TRBD1|14|once|TRBV18
CASSPRDRGYEQYF
TGTGCCAGCTCACCCCGGGACAGGGGGTACGAGCAGTACTTC
>TRBJ1-6|-|13|-|TRBV27
CASSLIPGSPLHF
TGTGCCAGCAGTTTAATACCGGGTTCACCCCTCCACTTT
>TRBJ2-3|-|12|few|TRBV5-1
CASSLAPDTQYF
TGCGCCAGCAGCTTGGCCCCAGATACGCAGTATTTT
>TRBJ2-1|TRBD2|15|-|TRBV27
CASSLSVSGGNEQFF
TGTGCCAGCAGTTTATCGGTGAGCGGGGGGAATGAGCAGTTCTTC
>TRBJ1-5|-|14|-|TRBV2
CASSTTGSNQPQHF
TGTGCCAGCAGTACGACAGGAAGCAATCAGCCCCAGCATTTT
>TRBJ2-3|-|13|few|TRBV2
CASRDTTTDTQYF
TGTGCCAGCAGAGACACAACCACAGATACGCAGTATTTT
>TRBJ2-7|-|14|-|TRBV27
CASRPGTSNYEQYF
TGTGCCAGCAGGCCAGGGACGTCTAACTACGAGCAGTACTTC
>TRBJ2-7|TRBD1|14|-|TRBV13
CASSLAGGLYEQYF
TGTGCCAGCAGCTTGGCAGGGGGCCTGTACGAGCAGTACTTC
>TRBJ1-2|-|13|-|TRBV7-9
CATSRDSRSGYTF
TGTGCCACTTCTCGGGACTCTCGCAGTGGCTACACCTTC
>TRBJ1-2|-|15|-|TRBV28
CASRNTGQINYGYTF
TGTGCCAGCAGAAACACCGGACAGATTAACTATGGCTACACCTTC
>TRBJ1-2|-|12|-|TRBV7-2
CASSYRVNGYTF
TGTGCCAGCAGCTACAGGGTTAATGGCTACACCTTC
>TRBJ2-3|-|14|-|TRBV5-4
CASSRVGGTDTQYF
TGTGCCAGCAGCCGAGTCGGGGGCACAGATACGCAGTATTTT
>TRBJ1-5|-|15|-|TRBV9
CASSSQGLENQPQHF
TGTGCCAGCAGCTCCCAAGGGCTGGAAAATCAGCCCCAGCATTTT
>TRBJ2-3|-|14|-|TRBV5-6
CASSLQGSVDTQYF
TGTGCCAGCAGCTTGCAGGGGTCCGTAGATACGCAGTATTTT
>TRBJ2-3|-|15|-|TRBV19
CASSIRWGVADTQYF
TGTGCCAGTAGTATACGGTGGGGAGTAGCAGATACGCAGTATTTT
>TRBJ2-3|TRBD2|15|-|TRBV2
CASTAGGGWTDTQYF
TGTGCCAGCACAGCGGGAGGGGGATGGACAGATACGCAGTATTTT
>TRBJ1-2|-|13|-|TRBV18
CASSAGVNYGYTF
TGTGCCAGCTCGGCAGGGGTCAACTATGGCTACACCTTC
>TRBJ2-5|TRBD1|13|-|TRBV10-3
CAISPDRGETQYF
TGTGCCATCAGTCCTGACAGGGGGGAGACCCAGTACTTC
>TRBJ2-7|TRBD1|12|-|TRBV7-9
CASRTGGYEQYF
TGTGCCAGCAGGACAGGGGGATACGAGCAGTACTTC
>TRBJ2-7|-|11|-|TRBV9
CASGGSYEQYF
TGTGCCAGCGGGGGCTCCTACGAGCAGTACTTC
>TRBJ2-4|-|14|-|TRBV27
CASSLSGTLNIQYF
TGTGCCAGCAGTTTATCAGGGACCTTAAACATTCAGTACTTC
>TRBJ2-3|TRBD1|15|once|TRBV5-1
CASSPTRTGPDTQYF
TGCGCCAGCAGCCCAACCCGGACAGGGCCAGATACGCAGTATTTT
>TRBJ2-6|-|18|-|TRBV7-9
CASSLAGDYSSGANVLTF
TGTGCCAGCAGCTTAGCCGGGGATTACTCCTCTGGGGCCAACGTCCTGACTTTC
>TRBJ2-7|-|14|-|TRBV4-1
CASSRFAEGYEQYF
TGCGCCAGCAGCCGCTTTGCGGAGGGGTACGAGCAGTACTTC
>TRBJ1-2|-|14|once|TRBV5-4
CASSTGDGRSGYTF
TGTGCCAGCAGCACCGGGGACGGGAGGTCTGGCTACACCTTC
>TRBJ1-1|TRBD1|15|-|TRBV7-6
CASSTRGPGATEAFF
TGTGCCAGCAGCACGAGGGGGCCCGGGGCGACTGAAGCTTTCTTT
>TRBJ1-5|-|15|-|TRBV11-2
CASSREPGGNQPQHF
TGTGCCAGCAGCCGAGAGCCCGGTGGGAATCAGCCCCAGCATTTT
>TRBJ1-5|-|14|-|TRBV27
CASSLGDENQPQHF
TGTGCCAGCAGTTTAGGGGACGAGAATCAGCCCCAGCATTTT